This T cell receptor (beta chain) stems from a study of metastatic and nonmetastatic thyroid tumors. Overall study results and limits: For both blood and tumor, malignant thyroid tumors reportedly showed significantly higher TCR beta diversity than benign nodules did.

In the original analysis: A classifier for distant metastasis in papillary thyroid cancer was constructed using CDR3 differences observed across clinicopathological groups. MiXCR was used by TCRdb to re-call the PCR reads. The V and J calls reflect TCRdb's pipeline rather than the authors' work. The sample has around 25,000 clones, about 26% seen once; the top ten hold around 17%. About this clone itself: Its antigen is still unknown.

V was pared by 5 bases and J by 5 bases, with 24 bases between. Per the germline V gene, CDR1 is MNHNS and CDR2 is SASEGT. This CDR3 has 17 amino acids. Among the patients, none had received any treatment before thyroid surgery. Sequenced: blood. The receptor was isolated from a male donor with papillary thyroid cancer or a benign thyroid nodule (not recorded which). Some clones in this sample may be carry-over from other donors' samples. V usage is TRBV6-1 and J usage is TRBJ1-2; no reliable D call. The CDR3 DNA follows: TGTGCCAGCAGTCCGAACCCCCTGGGGAGGGCCGGGTATGGCTACACCTTC. This codes for CASSPNPLGRAGYGYTF.